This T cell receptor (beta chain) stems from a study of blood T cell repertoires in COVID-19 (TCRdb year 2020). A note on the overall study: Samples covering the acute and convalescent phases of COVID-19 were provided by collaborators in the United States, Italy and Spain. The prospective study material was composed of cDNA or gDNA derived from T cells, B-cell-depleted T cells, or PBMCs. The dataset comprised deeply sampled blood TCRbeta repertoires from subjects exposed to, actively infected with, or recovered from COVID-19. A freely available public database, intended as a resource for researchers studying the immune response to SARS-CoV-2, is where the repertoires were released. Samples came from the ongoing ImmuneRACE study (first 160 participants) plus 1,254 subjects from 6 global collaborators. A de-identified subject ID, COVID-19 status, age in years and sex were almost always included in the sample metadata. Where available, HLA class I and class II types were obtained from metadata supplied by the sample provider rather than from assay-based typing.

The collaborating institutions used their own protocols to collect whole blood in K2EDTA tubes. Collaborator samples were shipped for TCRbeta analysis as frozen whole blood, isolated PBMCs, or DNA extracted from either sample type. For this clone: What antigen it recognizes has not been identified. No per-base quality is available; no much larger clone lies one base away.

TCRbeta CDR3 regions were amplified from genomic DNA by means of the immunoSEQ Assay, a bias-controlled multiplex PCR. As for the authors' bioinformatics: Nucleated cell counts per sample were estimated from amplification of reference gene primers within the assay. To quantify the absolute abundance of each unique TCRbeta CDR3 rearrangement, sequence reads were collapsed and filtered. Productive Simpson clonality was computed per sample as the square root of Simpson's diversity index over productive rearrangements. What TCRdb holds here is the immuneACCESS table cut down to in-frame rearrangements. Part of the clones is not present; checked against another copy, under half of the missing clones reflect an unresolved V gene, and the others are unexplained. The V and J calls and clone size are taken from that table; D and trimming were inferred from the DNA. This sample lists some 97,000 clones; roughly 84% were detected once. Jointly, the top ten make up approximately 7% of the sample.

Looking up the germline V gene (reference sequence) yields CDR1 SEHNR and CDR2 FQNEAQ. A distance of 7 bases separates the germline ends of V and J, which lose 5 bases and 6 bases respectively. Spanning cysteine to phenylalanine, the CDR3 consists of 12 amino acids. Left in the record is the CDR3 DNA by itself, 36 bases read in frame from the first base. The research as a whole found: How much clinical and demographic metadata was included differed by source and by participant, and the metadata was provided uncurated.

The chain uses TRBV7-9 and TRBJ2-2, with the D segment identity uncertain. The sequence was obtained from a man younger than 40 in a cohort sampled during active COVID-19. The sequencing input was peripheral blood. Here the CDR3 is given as CASSPLSGELFF. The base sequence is TGTGCCAGCAGCCCCCTTTCCGGGGAGCTGTTTTTT.